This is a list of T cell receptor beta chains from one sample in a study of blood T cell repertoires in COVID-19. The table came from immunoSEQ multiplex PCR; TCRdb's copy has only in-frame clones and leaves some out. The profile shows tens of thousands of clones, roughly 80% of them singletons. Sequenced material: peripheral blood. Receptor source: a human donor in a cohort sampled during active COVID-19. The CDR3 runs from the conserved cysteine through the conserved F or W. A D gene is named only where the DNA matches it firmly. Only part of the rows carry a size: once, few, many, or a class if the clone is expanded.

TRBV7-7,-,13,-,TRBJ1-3,CASSAAAGNTIYF,TGTGCCAGCAGCGCGGCCGCTGGAAACACCATATATTTT
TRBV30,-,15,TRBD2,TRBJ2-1,CAWGGVTSGYNEQFF,TGTGCCTGGGGGGGGGTGACTAGCGGATACAATGAGCAGTTCTTC
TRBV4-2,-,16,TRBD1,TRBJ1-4,CASSPDPGQINEKLFF,TGTGCCAGCAGCCCGGACCCGGGACAGATTAATGAAAAACTGTTTTTT
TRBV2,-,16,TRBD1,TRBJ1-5,CASSLQGAASNQPQHF,TGTGCCAGCAGTCTGCAGGGGGCCGCGAGCAATCAGCCCCAGCATTTT
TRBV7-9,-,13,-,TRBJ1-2,CASSPGQSMRYTF,TGTGCCAGCAGCCCGGGACAAAGCATGCGCTACACCTTC
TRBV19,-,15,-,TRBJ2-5,CASSRWARVEETQYF,TGTGCCAGTAGTCGTTGGGCCAGGGTGGAAGAGACCCAGTACTTC
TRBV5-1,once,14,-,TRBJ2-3,CASSPQGGTDTQYF,TGCGCCAGCAGCCCTCAAGGGGGCACAGATACGCAGTATTTT
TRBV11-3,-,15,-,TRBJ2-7,CASSEIVQGSYEQYF,TGTGCCAGCAGCGAAATCGTCCAGGGATCCTACGAGCAGTACTTC
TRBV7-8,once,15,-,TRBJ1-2,CASSLGLNRNYGYTF,TGTGCCAGCAGTTTAGGGTTGAACAGGAACTATGGCTACACCTTC
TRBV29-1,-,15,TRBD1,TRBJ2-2,CSVRTGTGGTGELFF,TGCAGCGTTCGAACCGGGACAGGAGGCACCGGGGAGCTGTTTTTT
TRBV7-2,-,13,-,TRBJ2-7,CASSSRGGYEQYF,TGTGCCAGCAGCTCCAGGGGTGGGTACGAGCAGTACTTC
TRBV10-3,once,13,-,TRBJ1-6,CAISLQGMAPLHF,TGTGCCATCAGTCTACAGGGAATGGCACCCCTCCACTTT
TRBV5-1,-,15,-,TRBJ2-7,CASSLIAQGPYEQYF,TGCGCCAGCAGCTTGATAGCTCAGGGCCCCTACGAGCAGTACTTC
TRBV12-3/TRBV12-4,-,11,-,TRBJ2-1,CASSLDSEQFF,TGTGCCAGCAGCCTAGATTCTGAGCAGTTCTTC
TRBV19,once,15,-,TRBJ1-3,CASSFRQHSGNTIYF,TGTGCCAGTAGTTTCCGACAACACTCTGGAAACACCATATATTTT
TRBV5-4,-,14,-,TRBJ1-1,CASSSVGGDTEAFF,TGTGCCAGCAGCTCTGTGGGGGGAGACACTGAAGCTTTCTTT
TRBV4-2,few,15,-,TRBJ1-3,CASPLLKGRGNTIYF,TGTGCCAGCCCCCTGTTAAAAGGCAGGGGAAACACCATATATTTT
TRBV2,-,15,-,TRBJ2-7,CASREQESTYYEQYF,TGTGCCAGCAGAGAACAGGAATCTACGTATTACGAGCAGTACTTC
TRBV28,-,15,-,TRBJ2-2,CASSTAGFDTGELFF,TGTGCCAGCAGTACGGCGGGATTTGACACCGGGGAGCTGTTTTTT
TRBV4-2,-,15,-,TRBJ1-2,CASSQENQGRDGYTF,TGTGCCAGCAGCCAAGAAAACCAGGGGCGGGATGGCTACACCTTC
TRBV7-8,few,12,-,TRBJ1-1,CASSLGRNEAFF,TGTGCCAGCAGCTTAGGGCGGAATGAAGCTTTCTTT
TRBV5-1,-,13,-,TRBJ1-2,CASSLVAGYGYTF,TGCGCCAGCAGCTTGGTGGCAGGATATGGCTACACCTTC
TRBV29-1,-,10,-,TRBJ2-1,CSGQDSRQFF,TGCAGCGGGCAGGACAGCCGGCAGTTCTTC
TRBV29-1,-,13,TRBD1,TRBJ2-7,CSVDRGTGQEQYF,TGCAGCGTTGATAGGGGGACAGGTCAGGAGCAGTACTTC
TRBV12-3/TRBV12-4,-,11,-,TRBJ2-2,CASSRAGELFF,TGTGCCAGCAGCCGGGCCGGGGAGCTGTTTTTT
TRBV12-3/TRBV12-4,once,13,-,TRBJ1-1,CASSLVEGTEAFF,TGTGCCAGCAGTTTAGTAGAGGGCACTGAAGCTTTCTTT
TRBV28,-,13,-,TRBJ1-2,CASSLGSDYGYTF,TGTGCCAGCAGTTTAGGGAGCGACTATGGCTACACCTTC
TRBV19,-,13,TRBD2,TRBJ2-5,CASSGLAGKHKYF,TGTGCCAGTAGTGGGTTAGCGGGGAAACATAAGTACTTC
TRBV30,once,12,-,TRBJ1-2,CAWSNQAYGYTF,TGTGCCTGGAGTAATCAGGCCTATGGCTACACCTTC
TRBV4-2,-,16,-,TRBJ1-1,CASSQEYSSPWAEAFF,TGTGCCAGCAGCCAAGAATATTCTAGCCCCTGGGCGGAAGCTTTCTTT
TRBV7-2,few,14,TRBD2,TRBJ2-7,CASSYGTSSYEQYF,TGTGCCAGCAGCTACGGGACTAGCTCCTACGAGCAGTACTTC
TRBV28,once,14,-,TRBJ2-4,CASSSQQGWNIQYF,TGTGCCAGCAGTTCGCAACAGGGCTGGAACATTCAGTACTTC
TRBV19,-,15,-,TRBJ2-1,CASSIGGAVRNEQFF,TGTGCCAGTAGTATCGGCGGGGCTGTACGGAATGAGCAGTTCTTC
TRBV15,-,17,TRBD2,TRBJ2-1,CATSTGAGPSSYNEQFF,TGTGCCACCAGCACAGGAGCGGGGCCAAGCTCCTACAATGAGCAGTTCTTC
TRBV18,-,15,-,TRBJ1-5,CASSDSSGRDQPQHF,TGTGCCAGCTCCGATAGTTCAGGGAGGGATCAGCCCCAGCATTTT
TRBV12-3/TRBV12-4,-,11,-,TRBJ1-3,CASSYISTIYF,TGTGCCAGCAGTTATATCAGCACCATATATTTT
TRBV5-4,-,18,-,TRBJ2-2,CASSSRLGGGRGTGELFF,TGTGCCAGCAGCTCCCGCCTGGGCGGGGGCCGGGGCACCGGGGAGCTGTTTTTT
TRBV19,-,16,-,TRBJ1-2,CASSPPGSSRADGYTF,TGTGCCAGTAGCCCCCCGGGAAGCTCCCGAGCGGATGGCTACACCTTC
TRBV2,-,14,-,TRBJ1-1,CASSNGQMNTEAFF,TGTGCCAGCAGTAACGGACAAATGAACACTGAAGCTTTCTTT
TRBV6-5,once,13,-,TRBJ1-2,CASREGGGHGYTF,TGTGCCAGCAGGGAGGGGGGGGGACACGGCTACACCTTC
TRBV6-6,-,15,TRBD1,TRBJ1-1,CASSSQTGFLTEAFF,TGTGCCAGCAGTTCCCAGACAGGGTTTTTGACTGAAGCTTTCTTT
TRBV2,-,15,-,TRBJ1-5,CASSEPTGNNQPQHF,TGTGCCAGCAGTGAACCGACAGGAAACAATCAGCCCCAGCATTTT
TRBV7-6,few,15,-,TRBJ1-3,CASSREAAPGNTIYF,TGTGCCAGCAGCAGAGAGGCAGCCCCCGGAAACACCATATATTTT
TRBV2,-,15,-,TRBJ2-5,CASRRGGGTGETQYF,TGTGCCAGCAGGAGGGGGGGAGGGACCGGAGAGACCCAGTACTTC
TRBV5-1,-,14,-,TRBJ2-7,CASSLYGSTYEQYF,TGCGCCAGCAGCTTGTACGGTAGCACCTACGAGCAGTACTTC
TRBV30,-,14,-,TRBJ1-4,CAWTNVGLNEKLFF,TGTGCCTGGACCAACGTGGGGCTAAATGAAAAACTGTTTTTT
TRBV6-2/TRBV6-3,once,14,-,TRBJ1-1,CASSYASRGTEAFF,TGTGCCAGCAGTTACGCGTCCCGAGGCACTGAAGCTTTCTTT
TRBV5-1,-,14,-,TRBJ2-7,CASRQDPTPLEQYF,TGCGCCAGCAGACAGGACCCGACCCCTCTCGAGCAGTACTTC
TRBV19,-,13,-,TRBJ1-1,CASSTGGGTEAFF,TGTGCCAGTAGTACGGGGGGGGGCACTGAAGCTTTCTTT
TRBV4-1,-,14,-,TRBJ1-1,CASSQVPSNTEAFF,TGCGCCAGCAGCCAAGTTCCCTCGAACACTGAAGCTTTCTTT
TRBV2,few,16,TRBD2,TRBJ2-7,CASSDELAGGPYEQYF,TGTGCCAGCAGTGACGAACTAGCGGGAGGGCCCTACGAGCAGTACTTC
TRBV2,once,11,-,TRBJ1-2,CASRENYGYTF,TGTGCCAGCCGGGAAAACTATGGCTACACCTTC
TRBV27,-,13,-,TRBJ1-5,CASSNSRGQPQHF,TGTGCCAGTTCTAACTCCCGGGGTCAGCCCCAGCATTTT
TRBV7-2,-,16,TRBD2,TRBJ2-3,CASSLDGTSVGDTQYF,TGTGCCAGCAGCTTAGATGGGACTAGCGTCGGTGATACGCAGTATTTT
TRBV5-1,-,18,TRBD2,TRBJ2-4,CASSLGTSGGIAKNIQYF,TGCGCCAGCAGCTTGGGGACTAGCGGGGGGATAGCCAAAAACATTCAGTACTTC
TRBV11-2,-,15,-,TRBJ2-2,CASSLGILDTGELFF,TGTGCCAGCAGCTTGGGCATATTGGACACCGGGGAGCTGTTTTTT
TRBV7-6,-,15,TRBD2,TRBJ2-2,CASSFSGRGTGELFF,TGTGCCAGCAGTTTTAGCGGGAGGGGCACCGGGGAGCTGTTTTTT